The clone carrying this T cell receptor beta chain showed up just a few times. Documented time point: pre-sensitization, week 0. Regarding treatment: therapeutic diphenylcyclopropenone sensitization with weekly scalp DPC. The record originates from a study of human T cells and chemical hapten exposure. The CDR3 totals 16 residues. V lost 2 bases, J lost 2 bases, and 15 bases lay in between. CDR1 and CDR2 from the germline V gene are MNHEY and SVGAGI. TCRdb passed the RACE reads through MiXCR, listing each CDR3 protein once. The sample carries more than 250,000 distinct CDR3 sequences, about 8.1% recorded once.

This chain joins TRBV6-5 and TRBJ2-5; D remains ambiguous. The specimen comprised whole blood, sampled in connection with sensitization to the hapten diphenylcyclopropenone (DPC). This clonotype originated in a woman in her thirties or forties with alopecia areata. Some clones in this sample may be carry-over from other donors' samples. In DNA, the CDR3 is TGTGCCAGCAGTTACGCAGTGGTAGCTGGTCAAGAGACCCAGTACTTC. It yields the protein CASSYAVVAGQETQYF.